The next 20 T cell receptor beta chains were all read from a single sample in a study of technical replicates of blood from a handful of donors. The method was immunoSEQ multiplex PCR; TCRdb's version includes in-frame clones alone and lacks a portion of them. Among 80,000 to 100,000 clones listed, 92% were seen once. Sequencing was carried out using T cells isolated from PBMCs. The receptors come from a human donor in good health.

V is TRBV6-4 and J is TRBJ1-2; 8 bases map to TRBD1. Trimming removed 0 bases from V and 6 bases from J; junction bases left unmatched: 6. The CDR3 loop spans 15 amino acids. Germline values: CDR1 MRHNA, CDR2 SNTAGT. CDR3 protein: CASSDSWTGFNGYTF. DNA for the CDR3: TGTGCCAGCAGTGACTCATGGACAGGGTTTAATGGCTACACCTTC.

The chain joins TRBV19 to TRBJ1-2, with 10 bases lining up with TRBD1. CDR1 and CDR2 from the germline V gene are LNHDA and SQIVND (reference sequence). There are 16 residues in the CDR3. The J segment lost 4 bases and the V segment lost 5 bases, leaving 10 bases of the junction unmatched. CDR3 region: CASSPTGTGVIYGYTF. The CDR3 bases are TGTGCCAGTAGTCCTACCGGGACAGGGGTGATCTATGGCTACACCTTC. The full variable domain, in which reference TRBV19 and TRBJ1-2 provide the parts outside the CDR3, is DGGITQSPKYLFRKEGQNVTLSCEQNLNHDAMYWYRQDPGQGLRLIYYSQIVNDFQKGDIAEGYSVSREKKESFPLTVTSAQKNPTAFYLCASSPTGTGVIYGYTFGSGTRLTVV.

The J gene is TRBJ2-1, the V gene TRBV7-6, with D perhaps matching TRBD2 (5 bases). V was clipped by 5 bases and J by 3 bases, with 14 bases between them. This CDR3 has 15 residues. From germline, CDR1 is SGHVS and CDR2 FNYEAQ. The CDR3 sequence is CASSLAGNYYNEQFF. The CDR3 nucleotides are TGTGCCAGCAGCCTGGCGGGTAATTACTACAATGAGCAGTTCTTC.

This clone was seen just once. At one end the junction does not follow the germline gene, possibly because of a read error. The chain employs TRBV5-6 and TRBJ1-6, with D uncertain. The length of the CDR3 is 15 residues. CDR1 is SGHDT, CDR2 YYEEEE, per germline. DNA of the CDR3: TGTGCCAGCAGCTTGGCGGGTCTGATAAGTTCACCCCTCTACTTT. It yields the protein CASSLAGLISSPLYF.

This chain links TRBV5-4 with TRBJ2-7, with 11 bases matching TRBD2. The CDR3 contains 15 residues. The V gene end was trimmed by 4 bases and the J gene end by 1 base; junction bases not matched to a gene: 4. In germline, CDR1 is SGHNT, CDR2 YYREEE (reference sequence). The CDR3 nucleotides read TGTGCCAGCAGCCGTAGCGGGGGGGGGTCCTACGAGCAGTACTTC. This translates into CASSRSGGGSYEQYF.

The chain recombines TRBV2 with TRBJ1-4, with D unclear. The CDR3 runs 14 residues. Germline V gives CDR1 SNHLY, CDR2 FYNNEI. The V and J ends lost 5 bases and 13 bases respectively, with 20 bases between them. For the CDR3, the DNA is TGTGCCAGCAGTAACACCGGACGGTCCGAGGGACTGTTTTTT. It encodes CASSNTGRSEGLFF.

This chain joins TRBV7-9 and TRBJ1-4, with D possibly TRBD1 on 6 matching bases. With 3 bases removed from V and 5 bases from J, the gap between germline ends came to 10 bases. The CDR3 is 14 amino acids. Germline lookup yields CDR1 SEHNR and CDR2 FQNEAQ (reference sequence). CDR3: CASSFTGFNEKLFF. As DNA, the CDR3 is TGTGCCAGCAGCTTTACAGGGTTCAATGAAAAACTGTTTTTT.

The V call is TRBV7-9, the J call TRBJ1-2; D uncertain. Between the trimmed V and J ends, which lost 3 bases and 4 bases, there was a span of 9 bases. This CDR3 spans 13 amino acids. Germline V CDR1 and CDR2: SEHNR, FQNEAQ (reference sequence). The CDR3 nucleotides are TGTGCCAGCAGCTTTCTGGCAGGCTATGGCTACACCTTC. Translation: CASSFLAGYGYTF.

The CDR3 region has the DNA TGTGCCAGCAGCCTTAGCGGGGCTCTCTACAATGAGCAGTTCTTC. Protein sequence: CASSLSGALYNEQFF. This chain uses TRBV6-5 with TRBJ2-1; 8 bases match TRBD2. Germline V gene lookup returns CDR1 MNHEY and CDR2 SVGAGI. The CDR3 covers 15 residues. V shed 6 bases, J shed 3 bases, and the junction held 7 bases outside the gene matches.

V and J are TRBV9 and TRBJ2-7; 8 positions match TRBD1. Germline V gives CDR1 SGDLS, CDR2 YYNGEE. Trimming removed 4 bases from V and 2 bases from J; junction bases left unmatched: 5. The CDR3 spans 14 residues. For the CDR3, the DNA is TGTGCCAGCAGCCCTGGACAGGGAGCCTACGAGCAGTACTTC. Protein: CASSPGQGAYEQYF.

The V gene is TRBV4-2, the J gene TRBJ2-1; 10 bases map to TRBD2. The V gene end was trimmed by 7 bases and the J gene end by 9 bases; junction bases not matched to a gene: 15. Germline V gives CDR1 LGHNA, CDR2 YNFKEQ. The CDR3 runs 16 residues. CDR3 coding DNA: TGTGCCAGCACCCCCAAAAGCGGGAGGGCCACCTTTGAGCAGTTCTTC. It translates to CASTPKSGRATFEQFF.

A few counts support this clone. The chain couples TRBV4-2 to TRBJ2-1; maybe TRBD2 (5 bases). V was trimmed by 2 bases and J by 6 bases, leaving 14 bases between them. In germline, CDR1 is LGHNA, CDR2 YNFKEQ. This CDR3 has 15 residues. The CDR3 nucleotides are TGTGCCAGCAGCCAAACGACCTTTCGGGGCAATGAGCAGTTCTTC. Translating it yields CASSQTTFRGNEQFF.

The chain employs TRBV10-3 and TRBJ2-7; D is undetermined. CDR1 is ENHRY, CDR2 SYGVKD, per germline. The CDR3 has 16 amino acids. V lost 0 bases, J lost 0 bases, and 12 bases lay in between. In DNA, the CDR3 is TGTGCCATCAGTGAGTCAAGCTTCACCGCCTCCTACGAGCAGTACTTC. Translating gives CAISESSFTASYEQYF.

The V and J genes are TRBV2 and TRBJ1-1; possibly TRBD1 for D (6 bases). Trimming pared 6 bases from V and 4 bases from J, leaving 12 bases between. Germline CDR1 SNHLY, CDR2 FYNNEI. CDR3 length: 13 amino acids. The CDR3 sequence is CASRPQGITEAFF. The CDR3 bases are TGTGCCAGCAGACCACAGGGTATCACTGAAGCTTTCTTT. Full variable domain (remainder filled in from reference TRBV2 and TRBJ1-1): EPEVTQTPSHQVTQMGQEVILRCVPISNHLYFYWYRQILGQKVEFLVSFYNNEISEKSEIFDDQFSVERPDGSNFTLKIRSTKLEDSAMYFCASRPQGITEAFFGQGTRLTVV.

This clone has only one observation. The CDR3 sequence is CASSPQTGGEETQYF. Here the CDR3 DNA reads TGTGCCAGCTCACCACAAACAGGGGGCGAAGAGACCCAGTACTTC. This chain links TRBV18 with TRBJ2-5; 9 bases agree with TRBD1. J lost 3 bases, V lost 1 base, and 3 bases had no gene match. Germline V gene data show CDR1 as KGHSH and CDR2 as LQKENI. The CDR3 extends over 15 amino acids.

V usage is TRBV27 and J usage is TRBJ2-7; 8 bases are a match to TRBD2. The CDR3 has 15 amino acids. Germline values: CDR1 MNHEY, CDR2 SMNVEV (reference sequence). V lost 2 bases to trimming and J lost 4 bases; unmatched junction nucleotides: 7. The CDR3 bases are TGTGCCAGCAGTTTAGCCGGGGGGGACCCTTACGAGCAGTACTTC. This gives the protein CASSLAGGDPYEQYF.

The gene calls are TRBV5-1 and TRBJ1-1; 8 bases fit TRBD1. Per the germline V gene, CDR1 is SGHRS and CDR2 is YFSETQ. The J segment lost 0 bases and the V segment lost 2 bases, leaving 9 bases of the junction unmatched. This CDR3 is built from 17 residues. The CDR3 coding sequence is TGCGCCAGCAGCTTCCTAGGACAGGGCTTGATGAACACTGAAGCTTTCTTT. Its protein is CASSFLGQGLMNTEAFF. Using reference TRBV5-1 and TRBJ1-1 for the parts outside the CDR3, the full variable domain is KAGVTQTPRYLIKTRGQQVTLSCSPISGHRSVSWYQQTPGQGLQFLFEYFSETQRNKGNFPGRFSGRQFSNSRSEMNVSTLELGDSALYLCASSFLGQGLMNTEAFFGQGTRLTVV.

This clone appeared a single time. The V gene is TRBV7-8, the J gene TRBJ1-5; D perhaps matches TRBD1 (6 bases). The germline CDR1 and CDR2 sequences are SGHVS and FQNEAQ. This CDR3 region has 16 residues. V was shortened by 6 bases and J by 1 base, with 16 bases between the two germline ends. Here the CDR3 DNA reads TGTGCCAGCAGGAAGGACAGATTTAAAAGCAATCAGCCCCAGCATTTT. Its translation: CASRKDRFKSNQPQHF.

The chain carries TRBV28 and TRBJ1-3; D call uncertain. V was pared by 6 bases and J by 4 bases, with 13 bases between. Germline V lookup: CDR1 MDHEN, CDR2 SYDVKM. The CDR3 contains 14 residues. CDR3 amino acids: CASSPGLLGNTIYF. The CDR3 DNA reads TGTGCCAGCAGCCCCGGACTATTAGGAAACACCATATATTTT.

This chain uses TRBV4-1 with TRBJ2-7; TRBD2 agrees at 9 bases. This CDR3 has 16 amino acids. Germline V gene data show CDR1 as MGHRA and CDR2 as YSYEKL. V shed 1 base, J shed 1 base, and the junction held 5 bases outside the gene matches. The DNA for the CDR3 is TGCGCCAGCAGCCAAGTAGGACTAGCGTCATCCTACGAGCAGTACTTC. Amino acid sequence: CASSQVGLASSYEQYF.